These 10 T cell receptor beta chains came from one sample sequenced in a study of blood T cell repertoires in COVID-19. The assay was immunoSEQ multiplex PCR, and TCRdb's table has in-frame clones only and misses some. The sample has some 130,000 clones; about 92% are singletons. The specimen was peripheral blood. These receptors came from a man aged 50-60 years with active COVID-19.

The chain carries TRBV21-1 and TRBJ2-7; the listed D gene, TRBD2, was not tested against the DNA. TRBV21-1 is noted as a pseudogene. This CDR3 has 10 residues. This chain's CDR3 is CASSRVEQYF. The CDR3 region has the DNA TGTGCCAGCAGCCGCGTCGAGCAGTACTTC.

The rearrangement uses TRBV25-1 and TRBJ1-1; D call uncertain. The V gene lost 0 bases and the J gene lost 8 bases, with 10 bases spanning the gap. The CDR3 loop spans 13 amino acids. The V gene's germline CDR1 is MGHDK and CDR2 SYGVNS. In nucleotides, the CDR3 is TGTGCCAGCAGTGAATATATGGGCAGGGAAGCTTTCTTT. Translated: CASSEYMGREAFF.

V usage is TRBV6-6 and J usage is TRBJ2-7, with TRBD2 as a possible D gene (5 bases). CDR1 is MNHNY, CDR2 SVGAGI, per germline (reference sequence). The V end lost 0 bases, the J end lost 7 bases, and 13 bases lay between the germline ends. The CDR3 length is 14 residues. CDR3 sequence: CASSYSSSPGEQYV. The CDR3 region has the DNA TGTGCCAGCAGTTACTCGAGCTCCCCGGGGGAGCAGTACGTC.

The genes are TRBV7-2 and TRBJ2-7; D may be TRBD1 (8 bases). This CDR3 contains 12 residues. V was pared by 4 bases and J by 6 bases, with 10 bases between. The germline CDR1 and CDR2 sequences are SGHTA and FQGNSA. CDR3 bases: TGTGCCAGCAGCTACAGGGGGGGCGAGCAGTACTTC. It is translated as CASSYRGGEQYF.

V and J are TRBV2 and TRBJ2-3; TRBD2 aligns across 13 bases. V dropped 5 bases and J dropped 6; count of bases not matched to a gene: 5. The CDR3 runs to 15 residues. Germline lookup yields CDR1 SNHLY and CDR2 FYNNEI. For the CDR3, the DNA is TGTGCCAGCAGTCCGGGACTAGCGGGACGCGATACGCAGTATTTT. Amino acids: CASSPGLAGRDTQYF.

The chain is built from TRBV7-6 and TRBJ2-1, with D hard to call. The V gene lost 0 bases and the J gene lost 5 bases, with 5 bases spanning the gap. The CDR3 runs to 13 residues. CDR1 is SGHVS, CDR2 FNYEAQ, per germline. The CDR3 DNA sequence: TGTGCCAGCAGCTTAGCGCGGAACAATGAGCAGTTCTTC. Its translation is CASSLARNNEQFF.

This clone was counted once. This chain uses TRBV19 with TRBJ2-5, with 7 bases lining up with TRBD1. Trimming at V came to 9 bases and at J to 5 bases, leaving 6 bases not matched to a gene. This CDR3 has 12 residues. Per germline, CDR1 LNHDA and CDR2 SQIVND (reference sequence). The CDR3 sequence: CASSGQLETQYF. CDR3 bases: TGTGCCAGCTCGGGACAGTTGGAGACCCAGTACTTC.

This clone was counted once. The V and J genes are TRBV5-6 and TRBJ2-5; perhaps TRBD2 as D (7 bases). The CDR3 covers 15 residues. From germline, CDR1 is SGHDT and CDR2 YYEEEE. V gave up 1 base and J gave up 2 bases, with 12 bases separating them. The CDR3 here is CASSLRAGAQETQYF. CDR3 DNA sequence: TGTGCCAGCAGCTTGCGGGCGGGGGCGCAAGAGACCCAGTACTTC.

The chain combines TRBV20-1 with TRBJ2-5, with 7 nucleotides matching TRBD2. The V gene end was trimmed by 3 bases and the J gene end by 1 base; junction bases not matched to a gene: 11. Germline values: CDR1 DFQATT, CDR2 SNEGSKA (reference sequence). The CDR3 has 16 amino acids. The CDR3 DNA follows: TGCAGTGCTAGTCTCCACAGCGGGAACTTCCAAGAGACCCAGTACTTC. It is translated as CSASLHSGNFQETQYF.

This clone was seen more than once but under ten times. The V and J genes are TRBV3-1 (or the pseudogene TRBV3-2) and TRBJ1-5, with a possible D match to TRBD1 (6 bases). CDR1 is LGHDT and CDR2 is YNNKEL in the germline V gene (reference sequence). The CDR3 totals 15 residues. The ends were cut back, 1 base at V and 3 bases at J, with 10 bases in the middle. The CDR3 loop is CASSQGHRVNQPQHF. The CDR3, as DNA: TGTGCCAGCAGCCAAGGACACAGGGTCAATCAGCCCCAGCATTTT.